A selection of T cell receptor beta chains follows, all from one sample in a study of shared clonotypes between healthy human individuals. Assay used: immunoSEQ multiplex PCR; TCRdb lists only in-frame clones, some missing. The top ten hold 0.5% to 0.6% of the sample, which has over a million clones, 75% to 85% seen once. Sequenced material: memory CD4+ T cells from PBMCs. These TCRs come from a man between 18 and 29 years old in good health. Some clones in this sample may be carry-over from other donors' samples. CDR3s include the opening cysteine and the closing phenylalanine or tryptophan. Each record gives: D gene, J gene, V gene, clone size, CDR3 DNA, CDR3 protein. D genes are given only for firm matches. Rows may omit the clone size; those that give it use once, few, many or a size class.

>TRBD2|TRBJ2-1|TRBV9|-
TGTGCCAGCAGCGTAGCTTTAGGGTCTAGCGGGAGACATGAGCAGTTCTTC
CASSVALGSSGRHEQFF
>-|TRBJ1-1|TRBV10-3|-
TGTGCCATCAGTAGTAACAGGGCGAACACTGAAGCTTTCTTT
CAISSNRANTEAFF
>-|TRBJ2-2|TRBV6-5|-
TGTGCCAGCAGTCCGGGACACACCGGGGAGCTGTTTTTT
CASSPGHTGELFF
>-|TRBJ1-5|TRBV7-8|-
TGTGCCAGCAGCTCCCAGGGGTATCAGCCCCAGCATTTT
CASSSQGYQPQHF
>TRBD1|TRBJ2-7|TRBV6-5|-
TGTGCCAGCAGTTACTCTGAGGGGGCATACGAGCAGTACTTC
CASSYSEGAYEQYF
>-|TRBJ1-3|TRBV6-1|-
TGTGCCAGCAGTGAAAACACAAACGGTGGAAACACCATATATTTT
CASSENTNGGNTIYF
>-|TRBJ2-2|TRBV19|-
TGTGCCAGTAGTATGGGGATAGCGAACACCGGGGAGCTGTTTTTT
CASSMGIANTGELFF
>TRBD1|TRBJ1-4|TRBV7-2|-
TGTGCCAGCAGCTTAGGGCGGACAGGGGGTAATGAAAAACTGTTTTTT
CASSLGRTGGNEKLFF
>TRBD1|TRBJ2-7|TRBV7-8|many
TGTGCCAGCAGCAACCGGGACAGGGTCCACGAGCAGTACTTC
CASSNRDRVHEQYF
>-|TRBJ1-2|TRBV9|-
TGTGCCAGCAGCGTAGGTGTTTTTTCTAACTATGGCTACACCTTC
CASSVGVFSNYGYTF
>TRBD2|TRBJ2-1|TRBV5-6|-
TGTGCCAGCAGCTTGGGCCCTTTCACTAGCGGGAGGGCCAACAATGAGCAGTTCTTC
CASSLGPFTSGRANNEQFF
>-|TRBJ1-3|TRBV29-1|many
TGCAGCGTTAGACCCTCTGGAAACACCATATATTTT
CSVRPSGNTIYF
>TRBD2|TRBJ2-7|TRBV5-4|-
TGTGCCAGCAGCTCTGGACTAGCGGGAGGTTCCGGCGAGCAGTACTTC
CASSSGLAGGSGEQYF
>TRBD1|TRBJ2-1|TRBV9|-
TGTGCCAGCAGCTCTCGGACAGGCTCCTACAATGAGCAGTTCTTC
CASSSRTGSYNEQFF
>TRBD2|TRBJ2-5|TRBV5-5|-
TGTGCCAGCAGCACCATAGCGGGGCAAGAGACCCAGTACTTC
CASSTIAGQETQYF
>-|TRBJ1-5|TRBV28|-
TGTGCCAGCAGTTTACACAGGACCGTTAGCAATCAGCCCCAGCATTTT
CASSLHRTVSNQPQHF
>TRBD1|TRBJ1-1|TRBV28|-
TGTGCCAGCAGTTCTACGACAGGGAGAGGGAACACTGAAGCTTTCTTT
CASSSTTGRGNTEAFF
>-|TRBJ2-3|TRBV28|-
TGTGCCAGCAGTTTTCCCCCGGCAGGGAGCACAGATACGCAGTATTTT
CASSFPPAGSTDTQYF
>-|TRBJ2-2|TRBV5-4|few
TGTGCCAGCAGCTTGGTTGCTGGGCGGGACACCGGGGAGCTGTTTTTT
CASSLVAGRDTGELFF
>TRBD1|TRBJ2-2|TRBV2|-
TGTGCCAGCAGTGGGGACAGGTGGAACACCGGGGAGCTGTTTTTT
CASSGDRWNTGELFF
>TRBD1|TRBJ2-7|TRBV6-6|-
TGTGCCAGCAGTCCCAGGGACAGGGGGTTTTACGAGCAGTACTTC
CASSPRDRGFYEQYF
>-|TRBJ2-5|TRBV11-1|-
TGTGCCAGCAGCCCCATGGGAGCTTACCAAGAGACCCAGTACTTC
CASSPMGAYQETQYF
>-|TRBJ2-7|TRBV6-1|-
TGTGCCAGCAGTACTATTAACTACGAGCAGTACTTC
CASSTINYEQYF
>-|TRBJ1-2|TRBV5-8|once
TGTGCCAGCATCCGATGGGGGCTGATCACATATGGCTACACCTTC
CASIRWGLITYGYTF
>-|TRBJ1-1|TRBV5-1|-
TGCGCCAGCAGTGTACTTGCGAACACTGAAGCTTTCTTT
CASSVLANTEAFF
>-|TRBJ2-1|TRBV7-8|-
TGTGCCAGCAGTATGTTGGTGGGAGCCAGTGAGCAGTTCTTC
CASSMLVGASEQFF
>-|TRBJ1-2|TRBV15|-
TGTGCCACCAGCAGAGATCGGGGCCAAGGGGGCTACACCTTC
CATSRDRGQGGYTF
>TRBD1|TRBJ2-7|TRBV5-1|-
TGCGCCAGCACCCAGGGACAGGGATTGTACGAGCAGTACTTC
CASTQGQGLYEQYF
>TRBD1|TRBJ1-2|TRBV27|-
TGTGCCAGCAGTACTCAACAGGGGGCAGGTGGCTACACCTTC
CASSTQQGAGGYTF
>-|TRBJ1-1|TRBV27|-
TGTGCCAGCAGTCCACGGACCGGGGGAGACACTGAAGCTTTCTTT
CASSPRTGGDTEAFF
>-|TRBJ2-4|TRBV6-5|-
TGTGCCAGCAAAGACCCTTTTGGCAAAAACATTCAGTACTTC
CASKDPFGKNIQYF
>-|TRBJ2-7|TRBV5-1|-
TGCGCCAGCAGCTTGCCCGGGAGCGAGCAGTACTTC
CASSLPGSEQYF
>TRBD2|TRBJ2-5|TRBV14|-
TGTGCCAGCAGCCGAGGACTAGCGGGAGTTCAAGAGACCCAGTACTTC
CASSRGLAGVQETQYF
>-|TRBJ2-1|TRBV9|-
TGTGCCAGCAGCCGTAATGCGGAGGGCCTCTACAATGAGCAGTTCTTC
CASSRNAEGLYNEQFF
>TRBD1|TRBJ2-1|TRBV18|-
TGTGCCAGCTCACTACTAAAGGGACAGGGTACCTACAATGAGCAGTTCTTC
CASSLLKGQGTYNEQFF
>TRBD2|TRBJ2-7|TRBV18|-
TGTGCCAGCTCACCCTATCAAGGGCTAGCGGGAGTGGGGGAGCAGTACTTC
CASSPYQGLAGVGEQYF
>-|TRBJ1-5|TRBV5-4|-
TGTGCCAGCAGCTCAGGACTCGTCCAAGATCAGCCCCAGCATTTT
CASSSGLVQDQPQHF
>-|TRBJ2-5|TRBV19|once
TGTGCCAGTAGTATTTCGGCTAGCGCGGAGACCCAGTACTTC
CASSISASAETQYF
>-|TRBJ2-6|TRBV19|-
TGTGCCAGTAGTAGCGGCGGCAGGGGCCTCTCTGGGGCCAACGTCCTGACTTTC
CASSSGGRGLSGANVLTF
>-|TRBJ2-5|TRBV7-8|-
TGTGCCAGCAGCTTAGGCCCGGAGACCCAGTACTTC
CASSLGPETQYF